The entry below gives a single TCR beta chain sequence along with its context. Its antigen is unidentified. PCR was performed using 60 Vbeta and 13 Jbeta primers. Produced via immunoSEQ multiplex PCR; TCRdb's table is partial and in-frame only. The sample has around 120,000 clones, about four fifths seen once. These data originate in a study of cytomegalovirus exposure and HLA in healthy donors. Study-level information: Earlier work reported 100 million or so unique TCR beta sequences from some 170 million T cells. Study results and limitations: In a later analysis, HLA-associated TCR beta chains were more clonally expanded than equally common others. Most TCR beta V segments were productive about 90% or about 30% of the time in an earlier analysis.

Trimming removed 9 bases at V and 0 bases at J, with 12 bases between. Germline V gene data show CDR1 as LNHDA and CDR2 as SQIVND (reference sequence). The CDR3 is 14 amino acids. The chain couples TRBV19 to TRBJ1-3; D is possibly TRBD1 (5 bases). Sequencing was done on a sample of PBMCs. This clonotype was obtained from a woman aged 18-29 years in good health and CMV-seronegative. The CDR3: CASQDRYSGNTIYF. The CDR3 nucleotides read TGTGCCAGCCAAGACAGATACTCTGGAAACACCATATATTTT.